This TCR beta chain was documented in a study of cytomegalovirus exposure and HLA in healthy donors. PCR primers comprised 60 Vbeta and 13 Jbeta primers. Generated by immunoSEQ multiplex PCR, the TCRdb table keeps only in-frame clones and is missing some. The sample includes under 200,000 clones, 83% seen only once; the top ten take over 1.5%. Turning to this clone: What it recognizes is unknown.

Whole-study results and caveats: Later work showed greater clonal expansion in HLA-associated TCR beta chains than in equally common others. Among TCR beta chains, those listed as cytomegalovirus-associated numbered over 150. Later findings reportedly placed an Asian-associated ancestry cluster below the roughly 660-donor mean for N-insertions.

Germline CDR1 is MDHEN and CDR2 is SYDVKM. V trimming: 2 bases; J trimming: 3 bases; junction bases outside the gene matches: 4. The CDR3 extends over 15 amino acids. There were likely unrecorded immune exposures, though donors were nominally healthy when sampled. The clonotype originates from a man in his forties or fifties in good health and CMV-seropositive. The gene calls are TRBV28 and TRBJ2-3; 8 positions agree with TRBD2. The specimen sequenced was PBMCs. DNA of the CDR3: TGTGCCAGCAGTTTAGGAGCGGGGGAGACAGATACGCAGTATTTT. This encodes CASSLGAGETDTQYF.